The 27 T cell receptor beta chains below all came from one sample that was sequenced in a study of early T cells in non-severe SARS-CoV-2 infection. Using its own MiXCR run on the 5' RACE reads, TCRdb lists one record per CDR3 protein. The sample records about 32,000 distinct CDR3 sequences, around 4.1% being singletons. The specimen was whole blood. These receptors came from an adult who was a healthcare worker with PCR-confirmed SARS-CoV-2 infection or an uninfected control (not recorded which).

This clonotype showed up many times. The chain uses TRBV11-1 and TRBJ2-5; D remains ambiguous. The ends were cut back, 6 bases at V and 1 base at J, with 9 bases in the middle. The length of the CDR3 is 13 residues. CDR1 SGHAT and CDR2 FQDESV come from the germline V gene (reference sequence). The CDR3 DNA reads TGTGCCAGCAGTGGACGGATCCAAGAGACCCAGTACTTC. Translation gives CASSGRIQETQYF. The full variable domain, its missing parts supplied by reference TRBV11-1 and TRBJ2-5, is EAEVAQSPRYKITEKSQAVAFWCDPISGHATLYWYRQILGQGPELLVQFQDESVVDDSQLPKDRFSAERLKGVDSTLKIQPAELGDSAMYLCASSGRIQETQYFGPGTRLLVL.

This clonotype was observed at least ten times. The chain is built from TRBV6-5 and TRBJ2-2, with 7 bases aligning to TRBD1. Germline CDR1 is MNHEY and CDR2 is SVGAGI. There are 15 residues in the CDR3. The V and J ends lost 8 bases and 3 bases, in that order; junction bases with no gene match: 9. Here the CDR3 reads CASGTRQGDTGELFF. The CDR3 DNA is TGTGCCAGCGGGACGAGACAGGGTGACACCGGGGAGCTGTTTTTT.

This clonotype has ten or more counts. The chain recombines TRBV18 with TRBJ1-1, with D unclear. Germline assignment: CDR1 KGHSH and CDR2 LQKENI. V was clipped by 3 bases and J by 1 base, with 15 bases between them. This CDR3 has 16 residues. The CDR3 DNA sequence: TGTGCCAGCTCACCCTTTGAGAACAATCGGAACACTGAAGCTTTCTTT. Its translation: CASSPFENNRNTEAFF.

J is TRBJ2-2 and V is TRBV12-3 or TRBV12-4; a weak D match, TRBD2 (6 bases). The V and J ends lost 6 bases and 2 bases respectively, with 10 bases between them. CDR3 length: 14 amino acids. CDR3: CASREGTNTGELFF. The CDR3 DNA follows: TGTGCCAGCAGGGAGGGGACCAACACCGGGGAGCTGTTTTTT.

This clonotype was recorded at least ten times. The rearrangement links TRBV20-1 to TRBJ2-7; 10 bases line up with TRBD2. This CDR3 contains 14 residues. J was trimmed by 3 bases and V by 2 bases; bases with no gene match: 4. Germline V gives CDR1 DFQATT, CDR2 SNEGSKA (reference sequence). The CDR3 DNA reads TGCAGTGCTAGACCCCTAGCGGGGGTCTACGAGCAGTACTTC. Translated, it gives CSARPLAGVYEQYF.

This clonotype was seen many times. The chain has TRBV5-6 and TRBJ1-2; 7 bases are a match to TRBD1. Germline trimming cut 4 bases from V and 0 bases from J; bases unmatched to any gene: 12. CDR3 length: 17 residues. Germline V gives CDR1 SGHDT, CDR2 YYEEEE. The DNA of the CDR3 is TGTGCCAGCAGCCCCTTTAGGGACAGCCCCTCTAACTATGGCTACACCTTC. Amino acids: CASSPFRDSPSNYGYTF. The variable domain in full, completed from reference TRBV5-6 and TRBJ1-2, reads DAGVTQSPTHLIKTRGQQVTLRCSPKSGHDTVSWYQQALGQGPQFIFQYYEEEERQRGNFPDRFSGHQFPNYSSELNVNALLLGDSALYLCASSPFRDSPSNYGYTFGSGTRLTVV.

The sample holds a few counts of this clonotype. The chain carries TRBV7-9 and TRBJ2-1; TRBD2 agrees at 7 bases. Germline-derived CDR1 and CDR2 are SEHNR and FQNEAQ (reference sequence). The V gene end was trimmed by 5 bases and the J gene end by 5 bases; junction bases not matched to a gene: 3. The CDR3 spans 13 residues. This chain's CDR3 is CASSPSGNNEQFF. CDR3 in DNA: TGTGCCAGCAGCCCAAGCGGGAACAATGAGCAGTTCTTC.

In its sample, this clonotype was seen many times. This chain uses TRBV4-2 with TRBJ1-1; TRBD1 is a possible D gene (5 bases). This CDR3 region has 16 residues. V lost 3 bases and J 4 bases, leaving 18 bases between the germline ends. CDR1 and CDR2 (germline): LGHNA, YNFKEQ. The CDR3 protein is CASSQMRPGAGTEAFF. The CDR3 bases are TGTGCCAGCAGCCAGATGAGACCCGGGGCAGGCACTGAAGCTTTCTTT.

The chain joins TRBV5-4 to TRBJ2-5; 8 nucleotides agree with TRBD2. This CDR3 has 14 residues. V dropped 2 bases and J dropped 5; count of bases not matched to a gene: 5. CDR1 is SGHNT and CDR2 is YYREEE in the germline V gene (reference sequence). This CDR3 is CASSLTGGLETQYF. CDR3 nucleotide sequence: TGTGCCAGCAGCTTAACGGGGGGGCTCGAGACCCAGTACTTC.

This chain connects TRBV4-1 to TRBJ2-3; TRBD2 matches 11 bases. Per the germline V gene, CDR1 is MGHRA and CDR2 is YSYEKL. V lost 1 base, J lost 12 bases, and 9 bases stayed unmatched. The CDR3 is made up of 15 amino acids. The CDR3 spells CASSQAGTSGTSQYF. In nucleotides, the CDR3 is TGCGCCAGCAGCCAAGCCGGGACTAGCGGCACTAGCCAGTATTTT.

The CDR3 sequence is CASSRGSEGTEAFF. CDR3 in DNA: TGCGCCAGCAGTAGAGGGAGCGAGGGAACTGAAGCTTTCTTT. The chain joins TRBV10-2 to TRBJ1-1; unclear D gene. The CDR3 has 14 residues. Between the trimmed V and J ends, which lost 5 bases and 5 bases, there was a span of 15 bases. Germline V gives CDR1 WSHSY, CDR2 SAAADI.

This clonotype was seen many times. The rearrangement joins TRBV7-3 to TRBJ2-1; weak D call: TRBD2 (6 bases). Trimming removed 1 base from V and 0 bases from J, with 10 bases in between. The germline V gene encodes CDR1 SGHTA and CDR2 FQGTGA. This CDR3 spans 16 amino acids. This CDR3 is CASSLRGGNSYNEQFF. In DNA form, the CDR3 reads TGTGCCAGCAGCTTAAGGGGCGGGAACTCCTACAATGAGCAGTTCTTC.

This clonotype was picked up many times. This chain joins TRBV18 and TRBJ2-1; D is ambiguous. CDR1 and CDR2 (germline): KGHSH, LQKENI. This CDR3 comprises 17 residues. The V end was cut by 0 bases, the J end by 8 bases, with 20 bases between. The CDR3 is CASSPPGRIPKLDEQFF. Written as DNA, the CDR3 is TGTGCCAGCTCACCACCTGGCCGGATCCCCAAGCTGGATGAGCAGTTCTTC.

This clonotype was counted at least ten times. The V call is TRBV19, the J call TRBJ1-5, with D perhaps TRBD1 (5 bases). CDR1 and CDR2 from the germline V gene are LNHDA and SQIVND (reference sequence). The CDR3 loop spans 14 amino acids. Trimming stripped 0 bases from V and 6 bases from J, with 9 bases between. CDR3 DNA sequence: TGTGCCAGTAGTATAGACAGGGTCGGTCAGCCCCAGCATTTT. Protein sequence: CASSIDRVGQPQHF.

This clonotype occurred many times. The gene calls are TRBV20-1 and TRBJ2-3; 7 positions agree with TRBD2. The CDR3 loop spans 14 amino acids. Trimming took 6 bases from V and 3 from J; bases not matched to a gene: 9. Germline V gene lookup returns CDR1 DFQATT and CDR2 SNEGSKA (reference sequence). The CDR3 DNA sequence: TGCAGTGCACCCCCCGCCGGGAGGACAGATACGCAGTATTTT. This gives the protein CSAPPAGRTDTQYF.

This clonotype was seen many times. This rearrangement joins TRBV5-1 to TRBJ2-5, with unresolved D. The V and J ends lost 0 bases and 1 base respectively, with 7 bases between them. Germline CDR1 reads SGHRS; CDR2 reads YFSETQ. CDR3 size: 14 residues. In DNA form, the CDR3 reads TGCGCCAGCAGCTTGGGAAGGACCCAAGAGACCCAGTACTTC. Translated: CASSLGRTQETQYF.

This clonotype has ten or more counts. The chain is built from TRBV23-1 and TRBJ1-5, with 9 bases matching TRBD1. TRBV23-1 is flagged as an ORF with uncertain function. V shed 0 bases and J 0 bases; nucleotides not matched to a gene: 6. CDR3 length: 18 amino acids. As DNA, the CDR3 is TGCGCCAGCAGTCAATCACCTAGGACAGGGGATAGCAATCAGCCCCAGCATTTT. Amino acid sequence: CASSQSPRTGDSNQPQHF.

This clonotype was observed many times. The V gene is TRBV11-1, the J gene TRBJ1-3; tentatively, D is TRBD1 (6 bases). The V gene's germline CDR1 is SGHAT and CDR2 FQDESV (reference sequence). V lost 4 bases to trimming and J lost 4 bases, with 23 bases between them. There are 18 residues in the CDR3. CDR3 loop: CASSSRAGTILAGNTIYF. The CDR3 DNA reads TGTGCCAGCAGCTCCCGGGCCGGGACAATCCTAGCGGGAAACACCATATATTTT.

The chain employs TRBV7-3 and TRBJ2-5; no clear D gene. The CDR3 spans 15 residues. Trimming cost V 2 bases and J 5 bases, with 15 bases left between them. CDR1 and CDR2 from the germline V gene are SGHTA and FQGTGA. The CDR3 is CASSLGLAKVETQYF. The CDR3 DNA reads as TGTGCCAGCAGCTTAGGTCTTGCCAAAGTGGAGACCCAGTACTTC. Complete variable domain (other parts from reference TRBV7-3 and TRBJ2-5): GAGVSQTPSNKVTEKGKYVELRCDPISGHTALYWYRQSLGQGPEFLIYFQGTGAADDSGLPNDRFFAVRPEGSVSTLKIQRTERGDSAVYLCASSLGLAKVETQYFGPGTRLLVL.

This clonotype was observed at least ten times. The CDR3 protein is CSTDRETEAFF. In DNA form, the CDR3 reads TGCAGTACCGACAGGGAAACTGAAGCTTTCTTT. This sequence joins TRBV20-1 and TRBJ1-1, with 7 bases fitting TRBD1. J gave up 5 bases and V 8 bases, and 5 bases lay outside the gene matches. This CDR3 is 11 amino acids long. CDR1 DFQATT and CDR2 SNEGSKA come from the germline V gene (reference sequence).

This clonotype was observed at least ten times. The rearrangement links TRBV5-1 to TRBJ2-7; a possible D gene is TRBD2 (5 bases). Looked up from germline, CDR1 is SGHRS and CDR2 is YFSETQ. The CDR3 spans 14 residues. The V end lost 0 bases, the J end lost 2 bases, and 9 bases lay between the germline ends. DNA of the CDR3: TGCGCCAGCAGCTTGGAAGGGCGGGCCTACGAGCAGTACTTC. Translated: CASSLEGRAYEQYF.

This clonotype was seen ten or more times. The chain has TRBV7-8 and TRBJ2-3; D perhaps matches TRBD2 (6 bases). V was clipped by 1 base and J by 4 bases, with 9 bases between them. The germline gives CDR1 SGHVS, CDR2 FQNEAQ. CDR3 length: 14 residues. CDR3 region: CASSLGGTADTQYF. CDR3 DNA sequence: TGTGCCAGCAGCTTAGGCGGGACCGCAGATACGCAGTATTTT.

This clonotype appeared a few times. The chain employs TRBV28 and TRBJ2-5; tentatively, D is TRBD2 (5 bases). V dropped 5 bases and J dropped 2 bases, with 12 bases sitting between them. The CDR3 is 14 amino acids. Germline assignment: CDR1 MDHEN and CDR2 SYDVKM. The CDR3 DNA follows: TGTGCCAGCAGTGAATTCCGAGGGCAAGAGACCCAGTACTTC. Its protein is CASSEFRGQETQYF.

This clonotype was observed many times. The gene calls are TRBV19 and TRBJ2-3; unclear D gene. V was cut by 7 bases and J by 0 bases, with 14 bases left in between. Germline V gene data show CDR1 as LNHDA and CDR2 as SQIVND (reference sequence). The CDR3 runs 15 residues. In DNA form, the CDR3 reads TGTGCCAGTACCCCCGACACGGCTAGCACAGATACGCAGTATTTT. This translates into CASTPDTASTDTQYF.

This clonotype was recorded a few times. The genes are TRBV15 and TRBJ1-4; no definite D call. The CDR3 length is 11 residues. V lost 0 bases and J lost 8, with 1 base in between. The germline V gene encodes CDR1 LNHNV and CDR2 YYDKDF (reference sequence). In nucleotides, the CDR3 is TGTGCCACCAGCAGAGAGGAAAAACTGTTTTTT. This translates into CATSREEKLFF.

This rearrangement joins TRBV3-1 to TRBJ2-7; D gene ambiguous. Trimming left V 3 bases short and J 7 bases short, with 19 bases between. The CDR3 has 15 residues. Germline loops: CDR1 LGHDT, CDR2 YNNKEL (reference sequence). For the CDR3, the DNA is TGTGCCAGCAGCCACCAGACCCTTTTAATACGGGAGCAGTACTTC. It translates to CASSHQTLLIREQYF.

This clonotype was detected ten times or more. The genes are TRBV9 and TRBJ2-7; D perhaps matches TRBD1 (6 bases). The CDR3 sequence is 17 residues long. The V gene's germline CDR1 is SGDLS and CDR2 YYNGEE. Trimming stripped 0 bases from V and 4 bases from J, with 20 bases between. DNA for the CDR3: TGTGCCAGCAGCGTAGGAGGGGACACCTCCATCAAATACGAGCAGTACTTC. This gives the protein CASSVGGDTSIKYEQYF. Full variable domain (remainder filled in from reference TRBV9 and TRBJ2-7): DSGVTQTPKHLITATGQRVTLRCSPRSGDLSVYWYQQSLDQGLQFLIQYYNGEERAKGNILERFSAQQFPDLHSELNLSSLELGDSALYFCASSVGGDTSIKYEQYFGPGTRLTVT.